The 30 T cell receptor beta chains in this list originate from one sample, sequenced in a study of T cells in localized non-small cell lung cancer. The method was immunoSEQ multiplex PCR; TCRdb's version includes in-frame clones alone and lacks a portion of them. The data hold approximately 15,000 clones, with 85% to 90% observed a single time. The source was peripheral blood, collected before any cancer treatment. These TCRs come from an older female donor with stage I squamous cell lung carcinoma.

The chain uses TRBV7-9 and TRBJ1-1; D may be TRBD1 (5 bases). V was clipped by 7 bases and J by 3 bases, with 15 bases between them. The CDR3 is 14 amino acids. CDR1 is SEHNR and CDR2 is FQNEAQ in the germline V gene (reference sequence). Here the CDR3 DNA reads TGTGCCAGCACTCCACCTGGGACTTACACTGAAGCTTTCTTT. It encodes CASTPPGTYTEAFF.

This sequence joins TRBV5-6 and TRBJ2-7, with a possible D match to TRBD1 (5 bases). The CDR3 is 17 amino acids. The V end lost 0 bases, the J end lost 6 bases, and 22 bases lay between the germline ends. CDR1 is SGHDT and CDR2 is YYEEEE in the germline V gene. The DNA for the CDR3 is TGTGCCAGCAGCTTGGACCCCACAGGTCCCAGCATACGCGAGCAGTACTTC. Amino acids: CASSLDPTGPSIREQYF.

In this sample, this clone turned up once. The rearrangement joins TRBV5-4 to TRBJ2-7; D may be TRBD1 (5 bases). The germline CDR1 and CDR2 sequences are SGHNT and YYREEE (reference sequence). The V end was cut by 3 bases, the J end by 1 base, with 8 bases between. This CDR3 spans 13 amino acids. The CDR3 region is CASSYRSSYEQYF. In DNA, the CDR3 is TGTGCCAGCAGCTACAGGAGTTCCTACGAGCAGTACTTC.

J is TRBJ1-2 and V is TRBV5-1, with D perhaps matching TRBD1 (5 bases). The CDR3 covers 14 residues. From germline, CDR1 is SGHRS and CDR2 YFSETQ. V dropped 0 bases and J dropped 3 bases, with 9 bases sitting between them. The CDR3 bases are TGCGCCAGCAGCTTGGTGGGGACTGACTATGGCTACACCTTC. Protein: CASSLVGTDYGYTF.

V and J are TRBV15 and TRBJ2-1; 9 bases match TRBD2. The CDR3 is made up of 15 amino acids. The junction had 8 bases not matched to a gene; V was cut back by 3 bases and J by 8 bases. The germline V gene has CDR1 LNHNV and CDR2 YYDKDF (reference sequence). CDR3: CATSRDLAGIYEQFF. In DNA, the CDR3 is TGTGCCACCAGCAGGGACCTAGCGGGAATCTATGAGCAGTTCTTC.

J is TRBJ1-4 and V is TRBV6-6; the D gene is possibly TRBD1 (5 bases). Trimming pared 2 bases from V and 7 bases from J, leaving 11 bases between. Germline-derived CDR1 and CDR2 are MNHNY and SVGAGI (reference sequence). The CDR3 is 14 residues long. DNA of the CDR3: TGTGCCAGCAGTTACGATCGGGGACGTGAAAAACTGTTTTTT. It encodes CASSYDRGREKLFF.

The CDR3 DNA is TGTGCCAGCAGCGTTACAGTTGACACTGAAGCTTTCTTT. It codes for CASSVTVDTEAFF. The chain is built from TRBV9 and TRBJ1-1; D is undetermined. The CDR3 runs 13 residues. Germline lookup yields CDR1 SGDLS and CDR2 YYNGEE. With 2 bases removed from V and 3 bases from J, the gap between germline ends came to 8 bases.

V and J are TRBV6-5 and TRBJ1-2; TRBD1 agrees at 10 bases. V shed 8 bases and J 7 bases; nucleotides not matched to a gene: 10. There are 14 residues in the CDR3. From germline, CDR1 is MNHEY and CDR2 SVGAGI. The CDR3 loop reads CASFWTGGVGGYTF. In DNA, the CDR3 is TGTGCCAGCTTTTGGACAGGGGGAGTTGGTGGCTACACCTTC.

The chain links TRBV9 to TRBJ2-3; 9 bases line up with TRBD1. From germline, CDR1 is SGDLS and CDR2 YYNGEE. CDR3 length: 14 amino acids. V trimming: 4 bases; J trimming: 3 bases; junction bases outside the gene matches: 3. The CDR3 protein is CASSTTGGTDTQYF. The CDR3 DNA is TGTGCCAGCAGCACGACAGGGGGAACAGATACGCAGTATTTT.

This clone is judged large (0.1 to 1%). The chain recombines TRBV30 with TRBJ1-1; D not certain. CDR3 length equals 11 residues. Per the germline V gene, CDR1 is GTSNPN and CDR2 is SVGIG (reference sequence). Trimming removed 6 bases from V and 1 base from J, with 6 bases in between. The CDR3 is CACGENTEAFF. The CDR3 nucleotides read TGTGCCTGCGGGGAGAACACTGAAGCTTTCTTT.

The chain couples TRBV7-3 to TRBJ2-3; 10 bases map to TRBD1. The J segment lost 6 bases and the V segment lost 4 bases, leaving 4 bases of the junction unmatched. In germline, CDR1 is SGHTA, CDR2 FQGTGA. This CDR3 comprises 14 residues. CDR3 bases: TGTGCCAGCAGCTCGGGACAGGGGCTGGATACGCAGTATTTT. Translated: CASSSGQGLDTQYF.

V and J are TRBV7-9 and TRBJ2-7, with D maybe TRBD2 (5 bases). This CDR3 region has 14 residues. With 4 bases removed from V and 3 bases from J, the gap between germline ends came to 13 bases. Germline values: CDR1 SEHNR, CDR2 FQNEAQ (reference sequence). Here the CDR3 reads CASSSRDRSYEQYF. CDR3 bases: TGTGCCAGCAGCTCCCGGGATCGAAGCTACGAGCAGTACTTC.

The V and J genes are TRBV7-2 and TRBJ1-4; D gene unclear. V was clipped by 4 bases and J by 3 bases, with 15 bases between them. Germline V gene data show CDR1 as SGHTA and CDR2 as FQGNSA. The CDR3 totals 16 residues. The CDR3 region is CASSSSTLTANEKLFF. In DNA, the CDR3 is TGTGCCAGCAGCTCGTCCACGCTGACTGCTAATGAAAAACTGTTTTTT.

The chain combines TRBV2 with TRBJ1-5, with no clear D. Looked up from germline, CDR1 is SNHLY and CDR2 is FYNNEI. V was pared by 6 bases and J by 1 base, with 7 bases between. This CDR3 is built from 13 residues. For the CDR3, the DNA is TGTGCCAGCAGCGTTCAGAGCAATCAGCCCCAGCATTTT. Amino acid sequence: CASSVQSNQPQHF.

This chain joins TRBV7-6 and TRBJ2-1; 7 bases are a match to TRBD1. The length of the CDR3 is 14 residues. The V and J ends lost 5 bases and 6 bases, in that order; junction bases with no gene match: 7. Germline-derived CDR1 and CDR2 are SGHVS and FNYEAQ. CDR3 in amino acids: CASSPLQGRNEQFF. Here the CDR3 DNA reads TGTGCCAGCAGCCCCTTACAGGGGCGCAATGAGCAGTTCTTC.

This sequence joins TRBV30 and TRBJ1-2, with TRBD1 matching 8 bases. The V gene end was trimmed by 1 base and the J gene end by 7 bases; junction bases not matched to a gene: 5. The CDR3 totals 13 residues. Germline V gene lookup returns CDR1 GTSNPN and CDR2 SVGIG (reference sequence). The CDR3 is CAWSEDRVVGYTF. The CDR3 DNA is TGTGCCTGGAGTGAGGACAGGGTCGTTGGCTACACCTTC.

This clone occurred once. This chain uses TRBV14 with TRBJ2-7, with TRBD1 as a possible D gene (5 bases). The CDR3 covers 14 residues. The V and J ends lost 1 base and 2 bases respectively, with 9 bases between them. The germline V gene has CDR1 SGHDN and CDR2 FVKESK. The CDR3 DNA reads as TGTGCCAGCAGCCAAGGGACACCACCCTACGAGCAGTACTTC. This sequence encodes CASSQGTPPYEQYF. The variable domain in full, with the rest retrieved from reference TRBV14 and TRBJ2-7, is EAGVTQFPSHSVIEKGQTVTLRCDPISGHDNLYWYRRVMGKEIKFLLHFVKESKQDESGMPNNRFLAERTGGTYSTLKVQPAELEDSGVYFCASSQGTPPYEQYFGPGTRLTVT.

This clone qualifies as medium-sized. The CDR3 nucleotides read TGTGCCAGCCCGGCGGGCGGGTTATTAGATACGCAGTATTTT. It yields the protein CASPAGGLLDTQYF. The rearrangement joins TRBV7-9 to TRBJ2-3; D possibly corresponds to TRBD2 (5 bases). CDR3 length: 14 amino acids. The V end was cut by 8 bases, the J end by 5 bases, with 17 bases between. CDR1 and CDR2 from the germline V gene are SEHNR and FQNEAQ (reference sequence).

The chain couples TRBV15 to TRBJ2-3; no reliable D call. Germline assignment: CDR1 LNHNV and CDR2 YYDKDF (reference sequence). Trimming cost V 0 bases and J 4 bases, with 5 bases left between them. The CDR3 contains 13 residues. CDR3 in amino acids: CATSRDFADTQYF. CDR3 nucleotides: TGTGCCACCAGCAGAGATTTCGCAGATACGCAGTATTTT.

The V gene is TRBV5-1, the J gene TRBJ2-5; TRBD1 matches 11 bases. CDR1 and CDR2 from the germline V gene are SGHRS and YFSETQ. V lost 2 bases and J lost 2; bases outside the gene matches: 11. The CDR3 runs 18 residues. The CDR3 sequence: CASSLGTGGVGRQETQYF. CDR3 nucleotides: TGCGCCAGCAGCTTAGGGACAGGGGGAGTGGGTCGACAAGAGACCCAGTACTTC.

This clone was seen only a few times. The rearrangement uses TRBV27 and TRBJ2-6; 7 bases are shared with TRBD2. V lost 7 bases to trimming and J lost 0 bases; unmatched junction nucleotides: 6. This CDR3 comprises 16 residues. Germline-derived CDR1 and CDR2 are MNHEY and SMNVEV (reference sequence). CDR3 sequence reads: CASTLGGFSGANVLTF. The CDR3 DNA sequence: TGTGCCAGCACCCTCGGGGGGTTCTCTGGGGCCAACGTCCTGACTTTC.

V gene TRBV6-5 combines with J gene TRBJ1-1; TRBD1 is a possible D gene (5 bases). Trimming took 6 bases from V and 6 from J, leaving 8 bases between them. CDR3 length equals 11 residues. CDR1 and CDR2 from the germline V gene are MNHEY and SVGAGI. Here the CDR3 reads CASSFRAEAFF. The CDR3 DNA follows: TGTGCCAGCAGCTTCAGGGCTGAAGCTTTCTTT.

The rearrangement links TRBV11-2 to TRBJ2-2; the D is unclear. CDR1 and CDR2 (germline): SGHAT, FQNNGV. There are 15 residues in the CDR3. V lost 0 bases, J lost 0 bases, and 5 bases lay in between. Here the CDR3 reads CASSLDPANTGELFF. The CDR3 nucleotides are TGTGCCAGCAGCTTAGACCCAGCGAACACCGGGGAGCTGTTTTTT.

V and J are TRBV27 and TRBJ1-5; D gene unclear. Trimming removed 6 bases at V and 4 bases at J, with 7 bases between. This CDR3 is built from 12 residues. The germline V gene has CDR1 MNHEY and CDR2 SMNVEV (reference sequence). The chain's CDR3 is CASSRDNQPQHF. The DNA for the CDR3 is TGTGCCAGCAGCCGGGATAATCAGCCCCAGCATTTT.

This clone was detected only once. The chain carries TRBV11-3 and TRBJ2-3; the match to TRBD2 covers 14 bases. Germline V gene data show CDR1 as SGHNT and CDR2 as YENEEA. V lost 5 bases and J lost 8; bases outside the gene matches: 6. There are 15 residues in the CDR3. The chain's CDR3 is CASSATSGGGGTQYF. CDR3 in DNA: TGTGCCAGCAGCGCGACTAGCGGGGGGGGAGGTACGCAGTATTTT.

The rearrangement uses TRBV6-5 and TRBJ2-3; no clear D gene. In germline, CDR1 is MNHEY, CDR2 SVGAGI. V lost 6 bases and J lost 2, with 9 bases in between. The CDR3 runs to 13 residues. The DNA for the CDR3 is TGTGCCAGCAGCCTCGACAACACAGATACGCAGTATTTT. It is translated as CASSLDNTDTQYF.

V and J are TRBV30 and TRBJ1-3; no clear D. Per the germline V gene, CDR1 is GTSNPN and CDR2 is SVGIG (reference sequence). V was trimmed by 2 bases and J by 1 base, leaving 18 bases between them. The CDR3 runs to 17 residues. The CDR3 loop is CAWSPLTPLGSGNTIYF. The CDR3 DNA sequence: TGTGCCTGGAGTCCCCTTACCCCCCTAGGGTCTGGAAACACCATATATTTT.

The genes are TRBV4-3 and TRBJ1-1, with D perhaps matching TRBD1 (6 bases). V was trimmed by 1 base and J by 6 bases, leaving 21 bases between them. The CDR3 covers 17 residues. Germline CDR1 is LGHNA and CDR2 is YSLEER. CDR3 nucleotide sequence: TGCGCCAGCAGCCAAGTATTCGGCATGTCCAGGGGCTCTGAAGCTTTCTTT. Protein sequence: CASSQVFGMSRGSEAFF.

CDR3 sequence (DNA): TGTGCCAGCAGCCCAACTAGGGGGGGAGATACGCAGTATTTT. Encoded protein: CASSPTRGGDTQYF. The chain has TRBV14 and TRBJ2-3, with D perhaps TRBD2 (7 bases). The V end was cut by 4 bases, the J end by 5 bases, with 13 bases between. The CDR3 is 14 amino acids. CDR1 is SGHDN and CDR2 is FVKESK in the germline V gene.

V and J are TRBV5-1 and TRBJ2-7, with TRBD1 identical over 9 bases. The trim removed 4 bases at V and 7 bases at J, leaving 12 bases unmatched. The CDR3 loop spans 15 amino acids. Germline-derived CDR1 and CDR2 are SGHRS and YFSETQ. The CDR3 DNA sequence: TGCGCCAGCAGCACCGGGACAGGGACCCGCGGGGAGCAGTACTTC. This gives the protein CASSTGTGTRGEQYF. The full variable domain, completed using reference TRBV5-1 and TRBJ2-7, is KAGVTQTPRYLIKTRGQQVTLSCSPISGHRSVSWYQQTPGQGLQFLFEYFSETQRNKGNFPGRFSGRQFSNSRSEMNVSTLELGDSALYLCASSTGTGTRGEQYFGPGTRLTVT.